Listed below are T cell receptor beta chains from one sample, sequenced in a study of CD8+ T cells in alopecia areata. Clones were sequenced by immunoSEQ multiplex PCR, and TCRdb holds only the in-frame ones, with some missing. The data hold over 95,000 clones, with roughly two fifths observed a single time. Sequencing was carried out using CD4+ T cells sorted from blood. The receptors stem from a human donor with alopecia areata. Both conserved end residues are part of each CDR3. The order of the fields is D gene, V gene, J gene, CDR3 length, clone size, CDR3 protein, CDR3 DNA. D genes are given only for firm matches. Clone size appears in some rows only: once, few, many, or a class for an expanded clone.

>.|TRBV15|TRBJ1-1|15|many
CATSRGVGMNTEAFF
TGTGCCACCAGCAGAGGGGTCGGCATGAACACTGAAGCTTTCTTT
>.|TRBV2|TRBJ1-2|15|.
CASSDWGSDSSGYTF
TGTGCCAGCAGTGATTGGGGGAGTGACAGCAGTGGCTACACCTTC
>.|TRBV6-5|TRBJ2-4|13|.
CASSQGRGEIQYF
TGTGCCAGCAGTCAGGGCAGGGGAGAGATTCAGTACTTC
>.|TRBV29-1|TRBJ1-2|12|.
CSVVTASYGYTF
TGCAGCGTTGTGACAGCCTCGTATGGCTACACCTTC
>.|TRBV7-2|TRBJ2-7|14|few
CASSLRVQGYEQYF
TGTGCCAGCAGCTTAAGGGTTCAGGGCTACGAGCAGTACTTC
>TRBD1|TRBV28|TRBJ1-2|16|few
CASSSPPGTGGYGYTF
TGTGCCAGCAGTTCCCCCCCCGGGACAGGGGGCTATGGCTACACCTTC
>.|TRBV2|TRBJ1-5|16|.
CASSVADSYSNQPQHF
TGTGCCAGCAGTGTCGCGGATTCTTATAGCAATCAGCCCCAGCATTTT
>.|TRBV11-1|TRBJ2-3|14|.
CASSSRQSSYTQYF
TGTGCCAGCAGCTCTAGACAGTCGTCTTATACGCAGTATTTT
>.|TRBV2|TRBJ1-6|14|few
CASRPDRGNSPLHF
TGTGCCAGCAGGCCCGATCGGGGGAATTCACCCCTCCACTTT
>TRBD1|TRBV28|TRBJ2-3|13|few
CASSGGGTDTQYF
TGTGCCAGCTCAGGGGGTGGCACAGATACGCAGTATTTT
>.|TRBV6-5|TRBJ1-1|14|.
CASRWDTTNTEAFF
TGTGCCAGCAGGTGGGACACCACTAACACTGAAGCTTTCTTT
>.|TRBV7-2|TRBJ2-5|14|few
CASSLGVVKETQYF
TGTGCCAGCAGCTTAGGGGTAGTAAAGGAGACCCAGTACTTC
>.|TRBV6-5|TRBJ2-5|14|.
CASSYSRDAGTQYF
TGTGCCAGCAGTTATTCTCGGGATGCTGGGACCCAGTACTTC
>TRBD1|TRBV4-3|TRBJ2-3|13|few
CASSRTGQNTQYF
TGCGCCAGCAGTCGGACAGGGCAAAATACGCAGTATTTT
>.|TRBV7-2|TRBJ2-1|11|few
CASSSLGSPFF
TGTGCCAGCAGCTCTCTTGGGTCCCCGTTCTTC
>.|TRBV5-1|TRBJ2-2|15|.
CASSLGSGNTGELFF
TGCGCCAGCAGCTTGGGTAGCGGCAACACCGGGGAGCTGTTTTTT
>.|TRBV6-5|TRBJ2-7|15|.
CASRQDRDHYYEQYF
TGTGCCAGCAGACAAGACCGGGACCATTACTACGAGCAGTACTTC
>.|TRBV29-1|TRBJ2-7|12|few
CSVAGANYEQYF
TGCAGCGTTGCGGGGGCGAACTACGAGCAGTACTTC
>.|TRBV29-1|TRBJ2-3|15|.
CSVEVNSFGGDTQYF
TGCAGCGTTGAGGTCAACTCCTTTGGGGGGGATACGCAGTATTTT
>TRBD2|TRBV11-2|TRBJ2-3|15|few
CASGGLAGVSDTQYF
TGTGCCAGCGGGGGACTAGCGGGAGTTTCAGATACGCAGTATTTT
>TRBD1|TRBV7-3|TRBJ2-5|16|few
CASSFTGTGNQETQYF
TGTGCCAGCAGCTTCACCGGGACAGGGAATCAAGAGACCCAGTACTTC
>.|TRBV7-2|TRBJ2-3|11|.
CASSSTDTQYF
TGTGCCAGCAGCTCTACAGATACGCAGTATTTT
>.|TRBV4-2|TRBJ2-1|14|.
CASSQDLGVGEQFF
TGTGCCAGCAGCCAAGACTTGGGGGTCGGTGAGCAGTTCTTC
>TRBD2|TRBV30|TRBJ2-3|14|once
CACTGLLSTDTQYF
TGTGCCTGTACGGGACTATTAAGCACAGATACGCAGTATTTT
>.|TRBV27|TRBJ2-4|16|.
CASSLRWTEAKNIQYF
TGTGCCAGCAGTTTACGCTGGACAGAAGCCAAAAACATTCAGTACTTC
>TRBD2|TRBV28|TRBJ2-5|15|.
CASRQRIAGQETQYF
TGTGCCAGCAGACAAAGAATAGCGGGCCAAGAGACCCAGTACTTC
>TRBD1|TRBV5-1|TRBJ1-6|15|.
CASSLGQGSYSPLHF
TGCGCCAGCAGCTTGGGACAGGGGAGCTATTCACCCCTCCACTTT
>.|TRBV6-5|TRBJ2-1|16|.
CASSYGPQTGQNEQFF
TGTGCCAGCAGTTACGGGCCACAGACGGGTCAAAATGAGCAGTTCTTC
>.|TRBV4-1|TRBJ2-3|16|.
CASSPTPGSPTDTQYF
TGCGCCAGCAGCCCTACTCCAGGGTCCCCCACAGATACGCAGTATTTT
>TRBD1|TRBV4-1|TRBJ2-7|15|.
CASSRGTGGTYEQYF
TGCGCCAGCAGCCGCGGGACAGGGGGCACCTACGAGCAGTACTTC
>.|TRBV29-1|TRBJ2-1|13|few
CSVDERSYNEQFF
TGCAGCGTTGACGAGCGCTCCTACAATGAGCAGTTCTTC
>.|TRBV6-5|TRBJ2-7|13|.
CASSWESSYEQYF
TGTGCCAGCAGTTGGGAGAGCTCCTACGAGCAGTACTTC
>TRBD2|TRBV5-1|TRBJ2-7|15|.
CASSLGAGGPYEQYF
TGCGCCAGCAGCTTAGGAGCGGGAGGGCCCTACGAGCAGTACTTC
>TRBD1|TRBV5-1|TRBJ2-7|15|.
CASSRSGTGVYEQYF
TGCGCCAGCAGCCGGTCCGGGACAGGAGTCTACGAGCAGTACTTC
>TRBD1|TRBV29-1|TRBJ1-2|14|.
CSVARDRENGGYTF
TGCAGCGTTGCCCGGGACAGGGAGAATGGTGGCTACACCTTC